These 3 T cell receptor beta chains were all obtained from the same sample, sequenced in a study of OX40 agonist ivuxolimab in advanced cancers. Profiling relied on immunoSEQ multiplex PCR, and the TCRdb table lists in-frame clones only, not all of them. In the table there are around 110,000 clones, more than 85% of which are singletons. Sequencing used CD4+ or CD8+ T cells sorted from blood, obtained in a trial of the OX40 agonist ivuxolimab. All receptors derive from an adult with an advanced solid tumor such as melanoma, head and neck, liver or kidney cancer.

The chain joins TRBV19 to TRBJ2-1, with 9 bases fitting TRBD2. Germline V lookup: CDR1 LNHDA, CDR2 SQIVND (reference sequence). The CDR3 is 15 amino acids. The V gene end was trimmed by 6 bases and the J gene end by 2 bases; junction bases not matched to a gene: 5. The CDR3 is CASRSSGGPYNEQFF. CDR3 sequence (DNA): TGTGCCAGTAGGAGTAGCGGGGGACCCTACAATGAGCAGTTCTTC.

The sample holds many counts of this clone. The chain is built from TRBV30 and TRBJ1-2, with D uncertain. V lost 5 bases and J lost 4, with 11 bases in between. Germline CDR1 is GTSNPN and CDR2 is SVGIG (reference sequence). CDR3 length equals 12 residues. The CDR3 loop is CAWGLTGYGYTF. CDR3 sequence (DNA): TGTGCCTGGGGACTGACTGGCTATGGCTACACCTTC.

The CDR3 region is CASRPSLLAGTDTQYF. Here the CDR3 DNA reads TGTGCCAGCAGACCTTCTCTGCTAGCGGGCACAGATACGCAGTATTTT. The chain carries TRBV28 and TRBJ2-3; 7 bases map to TRBD2. The CDR3 covers 16 residues. V lost 6 bases and J lost 1; bases outside the gene matches: 10. Per germline, CDR1 MDHEN and CDR2 SYDVKM.